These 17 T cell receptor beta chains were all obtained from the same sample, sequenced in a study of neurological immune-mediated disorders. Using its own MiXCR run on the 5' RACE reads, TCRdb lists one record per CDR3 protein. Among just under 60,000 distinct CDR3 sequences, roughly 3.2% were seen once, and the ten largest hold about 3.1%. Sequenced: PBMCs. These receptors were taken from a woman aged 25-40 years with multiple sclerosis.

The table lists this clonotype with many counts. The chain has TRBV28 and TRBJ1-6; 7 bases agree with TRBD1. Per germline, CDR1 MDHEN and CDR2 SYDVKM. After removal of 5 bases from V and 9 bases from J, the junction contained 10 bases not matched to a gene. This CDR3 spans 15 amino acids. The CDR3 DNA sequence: TGTGCCAGCAGTCGACTCGACAGGGACTCTTCACCCCTCCACTTT. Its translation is CASSRLDRDSSPLHF.

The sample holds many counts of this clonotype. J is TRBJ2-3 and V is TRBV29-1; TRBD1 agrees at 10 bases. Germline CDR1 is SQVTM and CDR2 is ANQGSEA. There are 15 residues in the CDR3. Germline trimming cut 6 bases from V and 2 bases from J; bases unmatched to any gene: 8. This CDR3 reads CSVSSGQGLTDTQYF. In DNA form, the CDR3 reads TGCAGCGTATCGTCGGGACAGGGGCTCACAGATACGCAGTATTTT.

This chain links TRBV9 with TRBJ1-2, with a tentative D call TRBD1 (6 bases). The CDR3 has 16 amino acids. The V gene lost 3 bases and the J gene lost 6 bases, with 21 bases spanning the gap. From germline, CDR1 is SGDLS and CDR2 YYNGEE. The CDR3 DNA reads TGTGCCAGCAGCGACCATCAAACAGGGCCCCTTAATGGCTACACCTTC. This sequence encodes CASSDHQTGPLNGYTF.

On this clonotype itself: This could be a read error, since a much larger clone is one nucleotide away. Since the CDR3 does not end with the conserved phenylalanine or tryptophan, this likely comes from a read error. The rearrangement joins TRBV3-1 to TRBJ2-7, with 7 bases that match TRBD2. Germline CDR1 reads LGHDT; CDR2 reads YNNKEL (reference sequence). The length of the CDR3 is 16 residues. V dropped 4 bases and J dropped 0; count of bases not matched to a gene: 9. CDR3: CASSRNSGLFSYEQYI. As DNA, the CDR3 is TGTGCCAGCAGCCGAAATAGCGGGTTATTCTCCTACGAGCAGTACATC.

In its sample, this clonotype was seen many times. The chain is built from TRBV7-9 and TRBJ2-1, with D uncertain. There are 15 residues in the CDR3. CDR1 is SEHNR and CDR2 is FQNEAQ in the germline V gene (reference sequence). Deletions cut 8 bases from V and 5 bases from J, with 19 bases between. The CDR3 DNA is TGTGCCAGCCGCCTAACCATGGACCCTAACAATGAGCAGTTCTTC. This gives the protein CASRLTMDPNNEQFF.

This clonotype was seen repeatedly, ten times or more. The CDR3 nucleotides are TGTGCCAGCAGCTTACGGTCCGGTATAAACAATGAGCAGTTCTTC. Translated, it gives CASSLRSGINNEQFF. The V gene is TRBV7-2, the J gene TRBJ2-1; D remains ambiguous. The CDR3 is made up of 15 amino acids. V lost 2 bases and J lost 5, with 13 bases in between. CDR1 and CDR2 (germline): SGHTA, FQGNSA.

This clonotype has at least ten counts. CDR3 protein: CASSPGPTDTQYF. The DNA for the CDR3 is TGTGCCAGCAGCCCGGGGCCCACAGATACGCAGTATTTT. This chain uses TRBV9 with TRBJ2-3; the D gene could be TRBD1 or TRBD2 (5 bases each). V was clipped by 4 bases and J by 2 bases, with 8 bases between them. Germline V gene sequence: CDR1 SGDLS, CDR2 YYNGEE. The CDR3 spans 13 residues.

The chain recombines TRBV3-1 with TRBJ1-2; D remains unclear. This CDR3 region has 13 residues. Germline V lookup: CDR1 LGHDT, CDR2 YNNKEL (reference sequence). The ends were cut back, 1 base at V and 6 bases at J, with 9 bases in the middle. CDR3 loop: CASSQGKGHGYTF. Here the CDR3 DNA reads TGTGCCAGCAGCCAAGGAAAGGGCCATGGCTACACCTTC.

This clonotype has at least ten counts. CDR3 in DNA: TGTGCCAGCAGTTCACCTAGACTAGCGCAATATACGCAGTATTTT. Translated: CASSSPRLAQYTQYF. The chain couples TRBV6-5 to TRBJ2-3; TRBD2 aligns across 8 bases. The CDR3 covers 15 residues. V was clipped by 4 bases and J by 7 bases; unmatched bases: 10. Germline CDR1 is MNHEY and CDR2 is SVGAGI.

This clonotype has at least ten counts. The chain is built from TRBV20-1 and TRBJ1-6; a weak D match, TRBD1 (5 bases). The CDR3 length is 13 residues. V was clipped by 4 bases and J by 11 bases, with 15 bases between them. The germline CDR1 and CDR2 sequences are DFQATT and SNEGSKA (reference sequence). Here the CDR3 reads CSANSGNWAPLHF. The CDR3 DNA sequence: TGCAGTGCTAACTCAGGGAATTGGGCACCCCTCCACTTT.

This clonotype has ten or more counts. The chain's CDR3 is CASSVGTYQETQYF. CDR3 coding DNA: TGTGCCAGCAGCGTCGGGACATACCAAGAGACCCAGTACTTC. V gene TRBV6-6 combines with J gene TRBJ2-5; a weak D match, TRBD1 (6 bases). Germline-derived CDR1 and CDR2 are MNHNY and SVGAGI (reference sequence). The V gene lost 6 bases and the J gene lost 0 bases, with 11 bases spanning the gap. The CDR3 consists of 14 residues.

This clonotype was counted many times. The CDR3 is CASRGQGATPQHF. CDR3 nucleotide sequence: TGTGCCAGCAGGGGACAGGGGGCCACCCCCCAGCATTTT. The chain joins TRBV12-3 or TRBV12-4 to TRBJ1-5; 12 bases align to TRBD1. The ends lost 6 bases at V and 10 bases at J; junction bases unmatched: 4. The CDR3 has 13 residues.

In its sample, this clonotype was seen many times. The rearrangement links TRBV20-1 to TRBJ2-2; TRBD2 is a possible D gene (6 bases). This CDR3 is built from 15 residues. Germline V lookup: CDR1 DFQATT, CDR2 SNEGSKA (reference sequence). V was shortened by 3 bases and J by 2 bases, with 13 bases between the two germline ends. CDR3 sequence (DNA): TGCAGTGCTAGGCCCGGGACTTCTAACACCGGGGAGCTGTTTTTT. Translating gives CSARPGTSNTGELFF.

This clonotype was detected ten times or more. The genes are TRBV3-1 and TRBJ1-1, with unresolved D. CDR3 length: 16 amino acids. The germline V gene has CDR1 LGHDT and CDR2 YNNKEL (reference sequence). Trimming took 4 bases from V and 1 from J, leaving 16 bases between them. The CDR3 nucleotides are TGTGCCAGCAGCCCCCGGGGTAGTCTAACGAACACTGAAGCTTTCTTT. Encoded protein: CASSPRGSLTNTEAFF.

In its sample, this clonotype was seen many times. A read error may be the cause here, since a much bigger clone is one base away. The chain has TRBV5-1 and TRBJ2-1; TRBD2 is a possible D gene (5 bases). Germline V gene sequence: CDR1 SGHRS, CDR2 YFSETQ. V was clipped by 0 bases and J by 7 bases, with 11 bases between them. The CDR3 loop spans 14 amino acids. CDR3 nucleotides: TGCGCCAGCAGCTTGGCATTAACGGGAAATGAGCAGTTCTTC. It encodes CASSLALTGNEQFF.

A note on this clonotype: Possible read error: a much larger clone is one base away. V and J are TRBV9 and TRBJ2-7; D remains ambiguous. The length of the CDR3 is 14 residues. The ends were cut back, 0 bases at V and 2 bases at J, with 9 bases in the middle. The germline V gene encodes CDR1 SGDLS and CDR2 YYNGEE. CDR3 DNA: TGTGCCAGCAGCGTAGCTGAAATAACCTACGAGCAGTACTTC. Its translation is CASSVAEITYEQYF.

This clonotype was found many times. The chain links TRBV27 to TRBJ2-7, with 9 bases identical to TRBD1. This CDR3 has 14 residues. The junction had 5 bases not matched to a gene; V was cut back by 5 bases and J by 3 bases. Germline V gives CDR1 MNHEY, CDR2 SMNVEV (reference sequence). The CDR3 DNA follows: TGTGCCAGCAGTACGGGACAGGGCCGCTACGAGCAGTACTTC. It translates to CASSTGQGRYEQYF.